Listed below are T cell receptor beta chains from one sample, sequenced in a study of Ad26.COV2.S vaccination and SARS-CoV-2 variants. Profiling relied on immunoSEQ multiplex PCR, and the TCRdb table lists in-frame clones only, not all of them. The sample includes about 420,000 clones, around nine tenths of them seen just once. Sequencing used peripheral blood, obtained in a trial of Ad26.COV2.S vaccine versus placebo. These receptors all stem from a person aged 18-65 years who received the Ad26.COV2.S COVID-19 vaccine or a placebo. Both conserved end residues are trimmed from each CDR3.

J: TRBJ2-7
V: TRBV27
CDR3: ASSAGTAYEQY

J: TRBJ2-2
V: TRBV7-6
CDR3: ASSLQAGGGTGELF

J: TRBJ2-3
V: TRBV7-9
CDR3: ASSFAPSPADTQY

J: TRBJ2-5
V: TRBV11-2
CDR3: ASSFSTSVYQETQY

J: TRBJ2-5
V: TRBV24-1
CDR3: ATSDLGSETQY

J: TRBJ2-3
V: TRBV4-2
CDR3: ASSQRWRGSHRDTQY

J: TRBJ2-1
V: TRBV6-6
CDR3: ASSSLAGGREQF

J: TRBJ2-6
V: TRBV3-1/TRBV3-2
CDR3: ASSQDLSGANVLT

J: TRBJ1-1
V: TRBV28
CDR3: ASSLGGLAF

J: TRBJ2-1
V: TRBV5-5
CDR3: ASNTGDSYNEQF

J: TRBJ2-5
V: TRBV3-1/TRBV3-2
CDR3: ASSQDVSASGGETQY

J: TRBJ1-1
V: TRBV2
CDR3: ATSYGRIAF

J: TRBJ2-5
V: TRBV4-3
CDR3: ASSQGSAGEETQY

J: TRBJ2-5
V: TRBV5-5
CDR3: ASSPGAGSETQY

J: TRBJ1-1
V: TRBV28
CDR3: ASRPQGPFEAF

J: TRBJ1-5
V: TRBV3-1/TRBV3-2
CDR3: ASSLAMEPQH

J: TRBJ1-4
V: TRBV6-5
CDR3: ASSRSRGEKLF

J: TRBJ1-1
V: TRBV4-2
CDR3: ASSQDYGSHTEAF

J: TRBJ2-1
V: TRBV19
CDR3: ASSIGARSSYNEQF

J: TRBJ2-1
V: TRBV24-1
CDR3: ATTAGPDNEQF

J: TRBJ2-1
V: TRBV4-1
CDR3: ASSRWETGSSYNEQF

J: TRBJ1-2
V: TRBV3-1/TRBV3-2
CDR3: ASRGQSNYGYT

J: TRBJ1-3
V: TRBV2
CDR3: ANLEAGGNTIY

J: TRBJ2-7
V: TRBV5-5
CDR3: ASSLVRTGALNEQY

J: TRBJ2-7
V: TRBV11-1
CDR3: ASSLGSRGFPYEQY

J: TRBJ2-3
V: TRBV4-1
CDR3: ASSQALVRGAGGGYTDTQY

J: TRBJ2-3
V: TRBV4-3
CDR3: ASSQDPEDTQY

J: TRBJ2-3
V: TRBV5-5
CDR3: ASSLTSGGKY

J: TRBJ2-2
V: TRBV7-9
CDR3: ASSLGSVSAGELF

J: TRBJ2-7
V: TRBV5-4
CDR3: ASSSGTGPYYEQY

J: TRBJ2-1
V: TRBV28
CDR3: ASLRPYNEQF

J: TRBJ2-7
V: TRBV2
CDR3: ASMLTYEQY

J: TRBJ1-4
V: TRBV5-6
CDR3: ASSLAAGRRWEKLF

J: TRBJ2-7
V: TRBV5-4
CDR3: ASSFGYEQY

J: TRBJ2-5
V: TRBV7-3
CDR3: ASSFRGGGQETQY

J: TRBJ2-7
V: TRBV10-3
CDR3: AISGTGSSYEQY

J: TRBJ2-7
V: TRBV6-5
CDR3: ASSFGTGREQY

J: TRBJ2-7
V: TRBV19
CDR3: ASSSGIYTGRTYEQY

J: TRBJ1-5
V: TRBV7-8
CDR3: ASSPTTGTGPQH

J: TRBJ2-3
V: TRBV24-1
CDR3: ATSDSAGARGGTDTQY

J: TRBJ1-4
V: TRBV15
CDR3: ATSRGYEGITNEKLF

J: TRBJ2-5
V: TRBV2
CDR3: ASSTGQVLQETQY

J: TRBJ2-3
V: TRBV9
CDR3: ASSLTTSGGADTQY